One T cell receptor (beta chain) is described in this entry. These data are taken from a study of T cells in localized non-small cell lung cancer. The data were produced by immunoSEQ multiplex PCR, yet TCRdb's version contains in-frame clones alone and is incomplete. Of 20,000 to 25,000 clones listed, around nine tenths were seen once; the top ten hold over 20%. The TCR sequence derives from a man between 40 and 70 years old with stage I squamous cell lung carcinoma. Material: peripheral blood, obtained before any cancer treatment.

The CDR3, as DNA: TGTGCCAGCAGTACACAGGACACTGAAGCTTTCTTT. Its protein is CASSTQDTEAFF. The chain combines TRBV2 with TRBJ1-1; TRBD1 might be the D (5 bases). This CDR3 is built from 12 residues. With 5 bases removed from V and 3 bases from J, the gap between germline ends came to 7 bases. CDR1 and CDR2 from the germline V gene are SNHLY and FYNNEI.